Listed here are 2 T cell receptor beta chains from one sample, sequenced in a study of T cells in women clearing cervical HPV infection. The protocol was immunoSEQ multiplex PCR, while the TCRdb copy is restricted to in-frame clones and leaves out a portion. The table lists 30,000 or so clones. Material for sequencing was blood buffy coat. These receptor sequences come from a woman aged 18-69 years with a cervical HPV16 infection that either progressed to CIN3+ or cleared (not recorded which).

About this clone itself: From the germline J gene comes the end of the CDR3, since the read stops 3 residues before it. V is TRBV19 and J is TRBJ2-3; 12 bases fit TRBD2. The CDR3 is 18 residues long. Germline-derived CDR1 and CDR2 are LNHDA and SQIVND (reference sequence). With 1 base clipped from V and 0 bases from J, the junction kept 5 bases outside the gene matches. CDR3 DNA, as far as it was read: TGTGCCAGTAGTATAGTACTAGCGGGAGGTTTAAGCACAGATACG. This sequence encodes CASSIVLAGGLSTDT. The entire CDR3 protein reads CASSIVLAGGLSTDTQYF.

About this clone itself: The observed sequence ends 3 residues before the CDR3 terminus, with the missing tail filled in from the germline J gene. The chain joins TRBV2 to TRBJ1-1; D call uncertain. The V end lost 9 bases, the J end lost 7 bases, and 12 bases lay between the germline ends. The CDR3 length is 11 residues. The germline V gene encodes CDR1 SNHLY and CDR2 FYNNEI. The CDR3 region is CASRRVVEAFF. Incomplete CDR3 DNA: TGTGCCAGTAGAAGGGTGGTTGAA.